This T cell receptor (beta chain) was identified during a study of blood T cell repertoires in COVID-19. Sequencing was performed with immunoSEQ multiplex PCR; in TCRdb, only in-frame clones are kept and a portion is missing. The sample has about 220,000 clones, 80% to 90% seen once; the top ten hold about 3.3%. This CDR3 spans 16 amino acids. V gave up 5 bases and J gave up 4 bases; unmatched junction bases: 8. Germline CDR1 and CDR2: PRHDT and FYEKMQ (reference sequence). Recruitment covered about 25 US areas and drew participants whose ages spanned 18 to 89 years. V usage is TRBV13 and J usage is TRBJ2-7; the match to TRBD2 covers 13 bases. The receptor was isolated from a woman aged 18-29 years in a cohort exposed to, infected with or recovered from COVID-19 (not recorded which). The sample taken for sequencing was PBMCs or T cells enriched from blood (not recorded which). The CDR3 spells CASSKRTSGSKYEQYF. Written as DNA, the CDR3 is TGTGCCAGCAGCAAACGGACTAGCGGGAGTAAATACGAGCAGTACTTC. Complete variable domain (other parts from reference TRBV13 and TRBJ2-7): AAGVIQSPRHLIKEKRETATLKCYPIPRHDTVYWYQQGPGQDPQFLISFYEKMQSDKGSIPDRFSAQQFSDYHSELNMSSLELGDSALYFCASSKRTSGSKYEQYFGPGTRLTVT.